The source of this T cell receptor (beta chain) is a study of regulatory T cells in long-lasting Graves disease. The wider study: Antithyroid drug use was under 3 months in newly diagnosed Graves' patients. Points from the study as a whole: Persistent cases of Graves' showed reduced TCR diversity relative to newly diagnosed patients. Sample size, which was small, may have reduced accuracy.

Time point in this sample: newly diagnosed GD, antithyroid drugs for less than 3 months. Isolated PBMC RNA provided the starting material for the TCR library. Comment on this clonotype: Antigen specificity is unknown.

Germline CDR1 reads KGHDR; CDR2 reads SFDVKD. The CDR3 consists of 14 residues. Trimming cost V 3 bases and J 2 bases, with 10 bases left between them. Investigators prepared the TCR beta libraries by applying iRepertoire HTBI primers and Arm-PCR of CDR3 regions. Under the authors' procedure: The samples included under 75 TRBV and some 15 TRBJ segments. TCRdb independently ran MiXCR on the multiplex PCR reads; one entry per CDR3 protein. The V and J calls and clone size are TCRdb's, not the authors'. Counted here are about 460,000 distinct CDR3 sequences, about 14% occurring once; the ten biggest clones make up approximately 17%. In addition, the sample was reused for a study of T cells in Graves' hyperthyroidism and ophthalmopathy.

The material was peripheral blood mononuclear cells (PBMCs), obtained at new diagnosis, from a patient treated with antithyroid drugs. The V and J genes are TRBV24-1 and TRBJ2-7; D might be TRBD1 or TRBD2, each matching 5 bases. This receptor was taken from a woman between 50 and 59 years old with Graves disease. The CDR3, as DNA: TGTGCCACCAGTGATATCCGGGACCCCTACGAGCAGTACTTC. Residues: CATSDIRDPYEQYF.